Listed here are 20 T cell receptor beta chains from one sample, sequenced in a study of response to subunit inactivated influenza vaccine. TCRdb ran MiXCR on the RT-PCR reads and lists one entry per CDR3 protein. The profile shows 650,000 to 800,000 distinct CDR3 sequences, around 18% of them singletons. This sample comprised PBMCs from blood, obtained more than 4 days after vaccination. These receptors were taken from a man in his fifties who received an inactivated influenza vaccine.

The V gene is TRBV7-2, the J gene TRBJ2-5; 9 nucleotides match TRBD2. In germline, CDR1 is SGHTA, CDR2 FQGNSA. V was clipped by 5 bases and J by 7 bases; unmatched bases: 11. This CDR3 is 15 amino acids long. The CDR3 bases are TGTGCCAGCAGCGCCCCGGGACTAGCTTCAGTGACCCAGTACTTC. Translation: CASSAPGLASVTQYF.

CDR3 sequence (DNA): TGTGCCAGCAGTCAGGACAGGGGCGCCAAAAACATTCAGTACTTC. It specifies CASSQDRGAKNIQYF. The chain uses TRBV28 and TRBJ2-4; TRBD1 aligns across 9 bases. Germline loops: CDR1 MDHEN, CDR2 SYDVKM. The CDR3 consists of 15 residues. V lost 5 bases and J lost 1; bases outside the gene matches: 3.

This clonotype was seen a few times. The J gene is TRBJ2-1, the V gene TRBV6-5; a possible D gene is TRBD2 (6 bases). Between the trimmed V and J ends, which lost 0 bases and 15 bases, there was a span of 12 bases. The CDR3 spans 12 residues. Germline V gene data show CDR1 as MNHEY and CDR2 as SVGAGI. CDR3 sequence reads: CASSYSGGPRFF. The DNA for the CDR3 is TGTGCCAGCAGTTACTCGGGGGGTCCCCGGTTCTTC.

The V and J genes are TRBV11-1 and TRBJ2-2; TRBD2 matches at 12 bases. The CDR3 sequence is 18 residues long. Germline CDR1 is SGHAT and CDR2 is FQDESV (reference sequence). V gave up 5 bases and J gave up 7 bases; unmatched junction bases: 14. CDR3: CASSATQRLAGALGELFF. DNA for the CDR3: TGTGCCAGCAGCGCAACACAACGACTAGCGGGGGCTCTCGGGGAGCTGTTTTTT.

In its sample, this clonotype was seen a few times. The germline gene is not matched at one end of the junction; a read error may be the cause. The rearrangement links TRBV5-1 to TRBJ2-1; possible D gene TRBD1, 6 bases. Germline V lookup: CDR1 SGHRS, CDR2 YFSETQ. The CDR3 length is 17 residues. CDR3 coding DNA: TGCGCCAGCACCTTGGTTTCCAGGACAGACTCCTACAATGAGCAGTTCTTC. Encoded protein: CASTLVSRTDSYNEQFF.

The chain combines TRBV10-3 with TRBJ2-2; D is perhaps TRBD1 (5 bases). The V gene lost 8 bases and the J gene lost 5 bases, with 12 bases spanning the gap. CDR1 is ENHRY, CDR2 SYGVKD, per germline. The CDR3 has 13 residues. This chain's CDR3 is CAIQQDLTGELFF. For the CDR3, the DNA is TGTGCCATCCAACAGGATTTAACCGGGGAGCTGTTTTTT.

The rearrangement joins TRBV4-3 to TRBJ2-7, with D unresolved. V lost 0 bases and J 6 bases, leaving 18 bases between the germline ends. Germline assignment: CDR1 LGHNA and CDR2 YSLEER. CDR3 size: 16 residues. The chain's CDR3 is CASSQEDGTPLLEQYF. In nucleotides, the CDR3 is TGCGCCAGCAGCCAAGAGGACGGAACTCCTCTCCTCGAGCAGTACTTC.

This clonotype was counted many times. The J gene is TRBJ2-7, the V gene TRBV7-2; perhaps TRBD2 as D (5 bases). This CDR3 contains 14 residues. In germline, CDR1 is SGHTA, CDR2 FQGNSA. Trimming cost V 1 base and J 0 bases, with 7 bases left between them. CDR3 sequence (DNA): TGTGCCAGCAGCTTAGGGAGGAGCTCCTACGAGCAGTACTTC. Its translation is CASSLGRSSYEQYF. Full variable domain (missing parts from reference TRBV7-2 and TRBJ2-7): GAGVSQSPSNKVTEKGKDVELRCDPISGHTALYWYRQSLGQGLEFLIYFQGNSAPDKSGLPSDRFSAERTGGSVSTLTIQRTQQEDSAVYLCASSLGRSSYEQYFGPGTRLTVT.

This clonotype was detected once. V and J are TRBV6-5 and TRBJ2-7; D is perhaps TRBD1 (5 bases). Germline V gene lookup returns CDR1 MNHEY and CDR2 SVGAGI. V gave up 5 bases and J gave up 5 bases, with 19 bases separating them. The CDR3 contains 15 residues. The CDR3 sequence is CASSIHRRGTDEQYF. CDR3 sequence (DNA): TGTGCCAGCAGTATACATCGTAGGGGAACGGACGAGCAGTACTTC.

This clonotype was observed many times. The J gene is TRBJ1-3, the V gene TRBV27; D is unresolved. The V end lost 5 bases, the J end lost 1 base, and 9 bases lay between the germline ends. This CDR3 spans 14 amino acids. Germline lookup yields CDR1 MNHEY and CDR2 SMNVEV (reference sequence). The CDR3 DNA reads as TGTGCCAGCAGTACCCGGGCTTCTGGAAACACCATATATTTT. This translates into CASSTRASGNTIYF.

V usage is TRBV12-3 or TRBV12-4 and J usage is TRBJ1-2, with D perhaps TRBD1 (6 bases). The germline V and J ends were trimmed by 5 bases and 7 bases, with 20 bases remaining between them. The CDR3 contains 15 residues. CDR3: CASSPHGQREIGYTF. CDR3 nucleotides: TGTGCCAGCAGTCCCCACGGACAGAGAGAGATTGGCTACACCTTC.

This clonotype was detected ten times or more. The CDR3 DNA reads as TGTGCCATCAGGGGACAGGGGGCCGGGGAGCTGTTTTTT. This codes for CAIRGQGAGELFF. The V call is TRBV10-3, the J call TRBJ2-2; 11 bases are shared with TRBD1. V was clipped by 6 bases and J by 6 bases; unmatched bases: 0. Germline values: CDR1 ENHRY, CDR2 SYGVKD. The CDR3 loop spans 13 amino acids.

The sample holds a few counts of this clonotype. The rearrangement joins TRBV5-5 to TRBJ2-3; 11 positions agree with TRBD2. Trimming at V came to 4 bases and at J to 2 bases, leaving 3 bases not matched to a gene. CDR3 size: 15 residues. Germline assignment: CDR1 SGHKS and CDR2 YYEKEE (reference sequence). The chain's CDR3 is CASSQLAGVTDTQYF. The CDR3 DNA sequence: TGTGCCAGCAGCCAACTAGCGGGGGTCACAGATACGCAGTATTTT.

This clonotype was detected a few times. The CDR3 nucleotides read TGTGCCAGCAGTTTCCCAGGGGACGGACATTCACCCCTCCACTTT. Translated, it gives CASSFPGDGHSPLHF. The chain has TRBV28 and TRBJ1-6, with TRBD1 as a possible D gene (6 bases). Germline lookup yields CDR1 MDHEN and CDR2 SYDVKM. The CDR3 is 15 residues long. Trimming removed 3 bases from V and 8 bases from J, with 14 bases in between.

The chain combines TRBV29-1 with TRBJ2-3, with D possibly TRBD1 on 5 matching bases. The V end was cut by 0 bases, the J end by 3 bases, with 19 bases between. CDR1 SQVTM and CDR2 ANQGSEA come from the germline V gene. The CDR3 is 17 amino acids. The CDR3 region has the DNA TGCAGCGTTGAAGATGCCAAAGAAGGGGTTGGGACAGATACGCAGTATTTT. Residues: CSVEDAKEGVGTDTQYF.

This chain uses TRBV6-2 or TRBV6-3 with TRBJ2-3; 11 nucleotides line up with TRBD2. The germline V gene encodes CDR1 MNHEY and CDR2 SVGEGT. The CDR3 runs to 16 residues. Unmatched junction bases numbered 7, after V lost 5 bases and J lost 3 bases. CDR3 amino acids: CASSLLAGGFTDTQYF. CDR3 in DNA: TGTGCCAGCAGTCTTCTAGCGGGAGGTTTTACAGATACGCAGTATTTT.

There are a few counts of this clonotype. V gene TRBV4-3 combines with J gene TRBJ1-2; 12 bases align to TRBD1. The CDR3 runs 16 residues. With 4 bases clipped from V and 2 bases from J, the junction kept 5 bases outside the gene matches. Germline V gene data show CDR1 as LGHNA and CDR2 as YSLEER. This chain's CDR3 is CASSPMGQGANYGYTF. CDR3 nucleotides: TGCGCCAGCAGCCCGATGGGACAGGGGGCGAACTATGGCTACACCTTC.

This rearrangement joins TRBV6-1 to TRBJ1-4; D is undetermined. Trimming removed 11 bases at V and 0 bases at J, with 10 bases between. Germline V gene sequence: CDR1 MNHNS, CDR2 SASEGT. The CDR3 runs to 13 residues. The CDR3 is CASRASTNEKLFF. The CDR3 nucleotides read TGTGCCTCAAGGGCCTCAACTAATGAAAAACTGTTTTTT.

This chain links TRBV9 with TRBJ2-5; D might be TRBD1 (5 bases). This CDR3 region has 14 residues. CDR1 is SGDLS, CDR2 YYNGEE, per germline. V lost 0 bases and J 0 bases, leaving 6 bases between the germline ends. The CDR3 sequence is CASSVEGYQETQYF. CDR3 nucleotide sequence: TGTGCCAGCAGCGTAGAGGGGTACCAAGAGACCCAGTACTTC. The full variable domain, completed using reference TRBV9 and TRBJ2-5, is DSGVTQTPKHLITATGQRVTLRCSPRSGDLSVYWYQQSLDQGLQFLIQYYNGEERAKGNILERFSAQQFPDLHSELNLSSLELGDSALYFCASSVEGYQETQYFGPGTRLLVL.

This clonotype was counted only a few times. V usage is TRBV10-3 and J usage is TRBJ1-5; no definite D call. The V gene's germline CDR1 is ENHRY and CDR2 SYGVKD. The CDR3 is 15 amino acids. V lost 3 bases to trimming and J lost 0 bases, with 9 bases between them. Written as DNA, the CDR3 is TGTGCCATCAGTGACGTCTTCTATAGCAATCAGCCCCAGCATTTT. Amino acids: CAISDVFYSNQPQHF.